The clone carrying this TCR beta chain has a count of ten or more. Its antigen is not known. Trimming cost V 7 bases and J 5 bases, with 12 bases left between them. This CDR3 is built from 13 residues. Germline CDR1 SEHNR, CDR2 FQNEAQ (reference sequence). These data are taken from a study of breast tumors, draining lymph nodes, adjacent tissues. General study points: Data fit most tumor T cells coming from lymph node, expanding in tumor. Tumors had less TCR diversity than lymph nodes, more than nontumor tissue. Data only fit, rather than demonstrated, lymph node origin of most tumor T cells.

Axillary draining lymph nodes of breast cancer patients supplied the node samples. TCRdb processed the multiplex PCR reads anew with MiXCR; each CDR3 protein has one entry. The sample comprises roughly 86,000 distinct CDR3 sequences, approximately 19% of which are singletons, and about 2.4% rests with the top ten. The sample taken for sequencing was axillary lymph node tissue. The chain joins TRBV7-9 to TRBJ2-1; D uncertain. This clonotype was obtained from a female donor with breast cancer. Some clones in this sample may be carry-over from other donors' samples. In DNA, the CDR3 is TGTGCCAGCACCCGGCCCGAAAACAATGAGCAGTTCTTC. Amino acids: CASTRPENNEQFF.